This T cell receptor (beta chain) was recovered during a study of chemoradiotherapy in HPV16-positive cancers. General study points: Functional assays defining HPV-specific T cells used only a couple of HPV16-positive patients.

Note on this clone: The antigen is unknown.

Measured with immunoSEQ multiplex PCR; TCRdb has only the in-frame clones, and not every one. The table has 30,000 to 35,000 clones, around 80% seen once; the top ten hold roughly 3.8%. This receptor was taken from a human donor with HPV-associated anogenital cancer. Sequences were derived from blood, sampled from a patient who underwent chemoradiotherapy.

Written as DNA, the CDR3 is TGTGCCAGCAGGCTCCACAATGAGCAGTTCTTC. Translating it yields CASRLHNEQFF. This sequence joins TRBV6-5 and TRBJ2-1; D is uncertain. V lost 6 bases, J lost 5 bases, and 5 bases lay in between. Germline V gene sequence: CDR1 MNHEY, CDR2 SVGAGI. This CDR3 contains 11 residues.